This entry lists 8 T cell receptor beta chains sequenced from one sample in a study of response to subunit inactivated influenza vaccine. MiXCR was run by TCRdb on the RT-PCR reads, yielding one entry per CDR3 protein. Of around 200,000 distinct CDR3 sequences in the sample, approximately 14% were seen once. The starting material was CD8+ T cells sorted from PBMCs, obtained 5 days after vaccination. All receptors come from a man aged 45-65 years who received an inactivated influenza vaccine.

This CDR3 reads CASSGREAYEQYF. The CDR3 DNA is TGTGCCAGCAGTGGACGGGAGGCCTACGAGCAGTACTTC. The chain links TRBV25-1 to TRBJ2-7; 7 nucleotides match TRBD2. Germline V lookup: CDR1 MGHDK, CDR2 SYGVNS. V shed 4 bases and J 2 bases; nucleotides not matched to a gene: 2. The length of the CDR3 is 13 residues.

In its sample, this clonotype was seen a few times. The chain recombines TRBV4-3 with TRBJ2-7, with 7 bases that match TRBD2. V shed 1 base, J shed 7 bases, and the junction held 10 bases outside the gene matches. The CDR3 has 15 amino acids. Germline V gene lookup returns CDR1 LGHNA and CDR2 YSLEER. CDR3 nucleotide sequence: TGCGCCAGCAGCCAAGGACGTTTTGCGGGGGAAGAGCAGTACTTC. This codes for CASSQGRFAGEEQYF.

This clonotype was seen only a few times. The genes are TRBV7-8 and TRBJ2-3; D could derive from TRBD1 or TRBD2 (5 bases each). The germline V gene has CDR1 SGHVS and CDR2 FQNEAQ. This CDR3 is 13 amino acids long. Trimming took off 5 bases at V and 2 bases at J, with 8 bases between the two ends. The CDR3 nucleotides are TGTGCCAGCAGCACAGGACTCACAGATACGCAGTATTTT. Encoded protein: CASSTGLTDTQYF.

This chain connects TRBV7-9 to TRBJ2-1; TRBD2 aligns across 14 bases. Germline trimming cut 5 bases from V and 8 bases from J; bases unmatched to any gene: 11. There are 17 residues in the CDR3. The V gene's germline CDR1 is SEHNR and CDR2 FQNEAQ (reference sequence). The CDR3 nucleotides are TGTGCCAGCAGCCCCCCAGGGACTAGCGGGAGAATTGATGAGCAGTTCTTC. Its protein is CASSPPGTSGRIDEQFF.

This clonotype was detected a few times. The rearrangement uses TRBV7-9 and TRBJ2-1; tentative D call: TRBD1 (5 bases). This CDR3 is 12 amino acids long. V lost 3 bases and J 10 bases, leaving 10 bases between the germline ends. The germline V gene has CDR1 SEHNR and CDR2 FQNEAQ (reference sequence). The CDR3: CASSFATGEQFF. CDR3 nucleotides: TGTGCCAGCAGCTTCGCTACAGGAGAGCAGTTCTTC.

This clonotype showed up just a few times. V is TRBV11-1 and J is TRBJ2-5, with D maybe TRBD1 (5 bases). The CDR3 length is 18 residues. The V gene lost 5 bases and the J gene lost 1 base, with 23 bases spanning the gap. Germline loops: CDR1 SGHAT, CDR2 FQDESV (reference sequence). DNA of the CDR3: TGTGCCAGCAGCCCTTCCCTAGGGGCGAAAGGGTTCCAAGAGACCCAGTACTTC. Protein sequence: CASSPSLGAKGFQETQYF.

This clonotype has a count of ten or more. This chain joins TRBV6-1 and TRBJ2-1; TRBD1 matches 9 bases. The CDR3 is made up of 15 amino acids. V shed 3 bases, J shed 2 bases, and the junction held 2 bases outside the gene matches. CDR1 is MNHNS and CDR2 is SASEGT in the germline V gene. CDR3 loop: CASSEGQGPYNEQFF. The DNA for the CDR3 is TGTGCCAGCAGTGAGGGACAGGGCCCCTACAATGAGCAGTTCTTC.

J is TRBJ2-7 and V is TRBV4-3; 8 bases are a match to TRBD2. Looked up from germline, CDR1 is LGHNA and CDR2 is YSLEER. The CDR3 has 16 residues. With 0 bases clipped from V and 3 bases from J, the junction kept 7 bases outside the gene matches. The DNA for the CDR3 is TGCGCCAGCAGCCAAGATAATACGCTAGCGGGCTACGAGCAGTACTTC. It codes for CASSQDNTLAGYEQYF.